This TCR beta chain came from a study of shared clonotypes between healthy human individuals. The overall study: Three plates were used per donor for CD4 naive, three for CD4 memory, two for CD8 naive and one for CD8 memory.

General study points: Clonotypes that were shared across a handful of donors made up about 4.5% of naive CD4 clonotypes. The study generally estimated greater richness for naive than memory subsets.

As concerns this clone: Its antigen is as yet unknown.

Measured with immunoSEQ multiplex PCR; TCRdb has only the in-frame clones, and not every one. The table includes approximately 1.5 million clones, 98% detected once. CDR3 length: 15 amino acids. In germline, CDR1 is KGHSH, CDR2 LQKENI. V lost 3 bases and J lost 7; bases outside the gene matches: 8. Sequencing was carried out using naive CD4+ T cells sorted from blood. Subset meaning: CD45RA+ positively selected. The sequence derives from a man aged 25-40 years in good health. J is TRBJ1-3 and V is TRBV18; 8 bases fit TRBD1. In nucleotides, the CDR3 is TGTGCCAGCTCACCCGACAGGGGAGAAGGGAACACCATATATTTT. This encodes CASSPDRGEGNTIYF.